This TCR beta chain came from a study of blood T cell repertoires in COVID-19. The overall study: Acute and convalescent COVID-19 specimens originated in the United States, Italy and Spain. PBMCs, B-cell-depleted T cells, or T cells provided the cDNA or gDNA that made up the material.

Germline values: CDR1 LNHDA, CDR2 SQIVND (reference sequence). The V end was cut by 3 bases, the J end by 6 bases, with 17 bases between. The length of the CDR3 is 16 residues. Original methodology: Nucleated cell number was recorded as an estimate derived from reference gene primer amplification. TCRdb's table, derived via immunoSEQ multiplex PCR, lists solely in-frame clones and lacks some. The V and J calls and clone size were taken over from that table, and D and trimming were inferred from the DNA. This table holds about 140,000 clones, roughly 85% found once. The sequence derives from a man aged 45-60 years with acute or convalescent COVID-19. The specimen was peripheral blood. The gene calls are TRBV19 and TRBJ2-2, with D possibly being TRBD1 (6 bases). CDR3 amino acids: CASSINAGVFAGELFF. The CDR3 bases are TGTGCCAGTAGTATCAATGCAGGGGTATTTGCCGGGGAGCTGTTTTTT. Looking up the rest from reference TRBV19 and TRBJ2-2 gives the full variable domain: DGGITQSPKYLFRKEGQNVTLSCEQNLNHDAMYWYRQDPGQGLRLIYYSQIVNDFQKGDIAEGYSVSREKKESFPLTVTSAQKNPTAFYLCASSINAGVFAGELFFGEGSRLTVL.